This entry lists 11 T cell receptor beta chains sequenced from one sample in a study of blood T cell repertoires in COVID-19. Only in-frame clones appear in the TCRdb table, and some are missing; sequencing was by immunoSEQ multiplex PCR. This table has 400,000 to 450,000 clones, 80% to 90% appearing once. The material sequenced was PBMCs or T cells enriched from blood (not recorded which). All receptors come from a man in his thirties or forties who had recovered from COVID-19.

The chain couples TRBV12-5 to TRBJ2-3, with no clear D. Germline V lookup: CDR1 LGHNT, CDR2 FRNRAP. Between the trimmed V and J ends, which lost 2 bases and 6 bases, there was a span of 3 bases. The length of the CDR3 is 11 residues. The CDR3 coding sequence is TGTGCTAGTGGTTTGCGGGATACGCAGTATTTT. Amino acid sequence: CASGLRDTQYF. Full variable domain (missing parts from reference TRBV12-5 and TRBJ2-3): DARVTQTPRHKVTEMGQEVTMRCQPILGHNTVFWYRQTMMQGLELLAYFRNRAPLDDSGMPKDRFSAEMPDATLATLKIQPSEPRDSAVYFCASGLRDTQYFGPGTRLTVL.

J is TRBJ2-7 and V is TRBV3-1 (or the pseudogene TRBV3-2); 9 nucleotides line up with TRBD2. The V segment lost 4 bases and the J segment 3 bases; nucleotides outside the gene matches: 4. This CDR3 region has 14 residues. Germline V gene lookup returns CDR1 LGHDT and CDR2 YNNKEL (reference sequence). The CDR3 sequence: CASSPLAGNYEQYF. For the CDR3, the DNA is TGTGCCAGCAGCCCGCTAGCGGGGAACTACGAGCAGTACTTC.

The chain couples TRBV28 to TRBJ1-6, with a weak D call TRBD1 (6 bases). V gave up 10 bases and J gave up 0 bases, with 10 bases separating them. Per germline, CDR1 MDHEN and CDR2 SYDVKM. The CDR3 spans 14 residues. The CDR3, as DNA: TGTGCCAACAGGGACTCCTCCTATAATTCACCCCTCCACTTT. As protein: CANRDSSYNSPLHF.

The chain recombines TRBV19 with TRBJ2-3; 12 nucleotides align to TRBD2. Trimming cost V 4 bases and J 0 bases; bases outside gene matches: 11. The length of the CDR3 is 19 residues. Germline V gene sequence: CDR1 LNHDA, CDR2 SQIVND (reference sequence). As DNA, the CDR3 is TGTGCCAGTAGTAAGAGACTAGCGGGAGCTAGTATTAGCACAGATACGCAGTATTTT. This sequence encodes CASSKRLAGASISTDTQYF.

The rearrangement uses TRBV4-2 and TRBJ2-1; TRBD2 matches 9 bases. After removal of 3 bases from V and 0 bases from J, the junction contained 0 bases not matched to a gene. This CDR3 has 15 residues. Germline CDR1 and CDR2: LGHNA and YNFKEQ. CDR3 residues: CASSQGLASYNEQFF. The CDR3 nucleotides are TGTGCCAGCAGCCAGGGACTAGCCTCCTACAATGAGCAGTTCTTC.

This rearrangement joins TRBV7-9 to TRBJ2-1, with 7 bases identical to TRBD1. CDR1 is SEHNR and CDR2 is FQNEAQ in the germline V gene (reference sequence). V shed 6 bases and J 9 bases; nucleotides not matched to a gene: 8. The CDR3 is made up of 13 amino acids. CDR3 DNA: TGTGCCAGCAGGGCCGGGACAGTCTCTGAGCAGTTCTTC. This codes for CASRAGTVSEQFF.

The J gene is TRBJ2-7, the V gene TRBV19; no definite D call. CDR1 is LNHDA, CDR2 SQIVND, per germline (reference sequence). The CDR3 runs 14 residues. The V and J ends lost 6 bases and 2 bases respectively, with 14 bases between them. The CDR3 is CASRSGEYAYEQYF. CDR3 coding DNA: TGTGCCAGTAGATCTGGAGAGTACGCCTACGAGCAGTACTTC.

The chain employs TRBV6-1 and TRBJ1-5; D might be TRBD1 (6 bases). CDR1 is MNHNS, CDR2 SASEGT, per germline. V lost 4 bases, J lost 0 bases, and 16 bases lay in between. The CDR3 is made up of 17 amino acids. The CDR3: CASSVQTGPYSNQPQHF. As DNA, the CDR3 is TGTGCCAGCAGTGTTCAGACAGGTCCGTATAGCAATCAGCCCCAGCATTTT.

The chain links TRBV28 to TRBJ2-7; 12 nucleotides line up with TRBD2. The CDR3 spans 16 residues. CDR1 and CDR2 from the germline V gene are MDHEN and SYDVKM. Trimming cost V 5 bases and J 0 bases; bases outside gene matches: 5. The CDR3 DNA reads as TGTGCCAGCAGTCTGGGGACTAGCGGGTTCTCCTACGAGCAGTACTTC. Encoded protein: CASSLGTSGFSYEQYF.

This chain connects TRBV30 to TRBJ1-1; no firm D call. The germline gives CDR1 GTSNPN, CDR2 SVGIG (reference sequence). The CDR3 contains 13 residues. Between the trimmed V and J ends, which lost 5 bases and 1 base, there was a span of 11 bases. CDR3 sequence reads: CAWGSSGNTEAFF. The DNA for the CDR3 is TGTGCCTGGGGTTCGTCGGGGAACACTGAAGCTTTCTTT.

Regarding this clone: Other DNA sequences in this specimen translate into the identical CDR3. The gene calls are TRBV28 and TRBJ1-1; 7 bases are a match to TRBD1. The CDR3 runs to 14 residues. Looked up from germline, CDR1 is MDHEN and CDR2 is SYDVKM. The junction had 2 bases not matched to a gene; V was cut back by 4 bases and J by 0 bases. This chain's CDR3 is CASSSGQMNTEAFF. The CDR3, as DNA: TGTGCCAGCAGTTCGGGACAGATGAACACTGAAGCTTTCTTT.